This TCR beta chain came from a study of Ad26.COV2.S vaccination and SARS-CoV-2 variants. Study-level background: Participant was drawn from the COV1001 Ad26.COV2.S trial arm.

Profiled with immunoSEQ multiplex PCR; TCRdb holds only in-frame clones, not every one. The table records 300,000 to 400,000 clones, around 90% of them present only once. The CDR3 contains 14 residues. Germline V gene sequence: CDR1 SGHTA, CDR2 FQGNSA. Losses at the gene ends were 5 bases for V and 7 bases for J; bases not matched to a gene: 8. Described treatment: approximately 18 received Ad26.COV2.S at low or high dose, single or two shots; roughly 5 received placebo; per-sample allocation not given. Day 63 following the first vaccine or placebo injection was when the samples were taken. Based in Boston, the donor was an adult of 18-55 years. To note about this clone: The antigen remains unidentified.

Study-wide findings and caveats: The TCR-based breadth and depth measures might underestimate overall T cell responses. Non-spike TCR breadth did not differ much between vaccine and placebo recipients.

The chain is built from TRBV7-2 and TRBJ2-1; the match to TRBD2 covers 7 bases. The material sequenced was peripheral blood, taken in a trial of Ad26.COV2.S vaccine versus placebo. The source of this sequence is a person between 18 and 59 years old who received the Ad26.COV2.S COVID-19 vaccine or a placebo. The CDR3 is CASSRGLVNNEQFF. For the CDR3, the DNA is TGTGCCAGCAGCCGCGGACTAGTCAATAATGAGCAGTTCTTC.